Listed here are 4 T cell receptor beta chains from one sample, sequenced in a study of control samples from healthy donors and cancer patients. TCRdb keeps only in-frame clones here, not all; method: immunoSEQ multiplex PCR. The sample has tens of thousands of clones, about 94% seen once. The sample comprised blood. Receptors originate from a woman under 40 in good health.

The CDR3 bases are TGTGCCAGCTCACCGGAAGGGTATGGCTACACCTTC. Protein sequence: CASSPEGYGYTF. The genes are TRBV18 and TRBJ1-2, with D unclear. The V gene's germline CDR1 is KGHSH and CDR2 LQKENI. V lost 3 bases and J 5 bases, leaving 7 bases between the germline ends. This CDR3 comprises 12 residues. Based on the CDR3 plus reference TRBV18 and TRBJ1-2, the full variable domain is NAGVMQNPRHLVRRRGQEARLRCSPMKGHSHVYWYRQLPEEGLKFMVYLQKENIIDESGMPKERFSAEFPKEGPSILRIQQVVRGDSAAYFCASSPEGYGYTFGSGTRLTVV.

V and J are TRBV5-1 and TRBJ1-4, with TRBD1 matching 7 bases. This CDR3 has 15 amino acids. From germline, CDR1 is SGHRS and CDR2 YFSETQ. Losses at the gene ends were 3 bases for V and 7 bases for J; bases not matched to a gene: 9. Here the CDR3 reads CASSSTGVPGEKLFF. The CDR3 coding sequence is TGCGCCAGCAGCTCTACAGGGGTTCCCGGTGAAAAACTGTTTTTT.

The V gene is TRBV27, the J gene TRBJ1-5, with TRBD1 matching over 7 bases. The CDR3 sequence is 13 residues long. V dropped 6 bases and J dropped 6; count of bases not matched to a gene: 5. Per germline, CDR1 MNHEY and CDR2 SMNVEV (reference sequence). The CDR3 loop is CASRRDRSQPQHF. CDR3 coding DNA: TGTGCCAGCAGACGGGACAGAAGTCAGCCCCAGCATTTT.

The V and J genes are TRBV11-3 and TRBJ1-2; D gene ambiguous. This CDR3 contains 14 residues. Germline CDR1 reads SGHNT; CDR2 reads YENEEA. Trimming took off 0 bases at V and 5 bases at J, with 10 bases between the two ends. CDR3 sequence: CASSLDGAGYGYTF. The CDR3 DNA follows: TGTGCCAGCAGCTTAGACGGAGCGGGGTATGGCTACACCTTC.